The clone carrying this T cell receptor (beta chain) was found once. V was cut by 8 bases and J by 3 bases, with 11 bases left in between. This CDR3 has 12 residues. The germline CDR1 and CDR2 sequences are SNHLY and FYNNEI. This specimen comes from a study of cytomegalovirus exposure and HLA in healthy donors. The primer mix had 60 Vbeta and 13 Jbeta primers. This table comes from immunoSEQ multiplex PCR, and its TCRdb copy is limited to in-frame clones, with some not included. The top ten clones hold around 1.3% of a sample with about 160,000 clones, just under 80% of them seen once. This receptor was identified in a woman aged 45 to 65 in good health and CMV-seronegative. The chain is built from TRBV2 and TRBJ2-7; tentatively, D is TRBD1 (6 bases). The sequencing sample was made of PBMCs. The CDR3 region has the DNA TGTGCCAGCGGGGAACAGGGCTACGAGCAGTACTTC. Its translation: CASGEQGYEQYF.